This T cell receptor beta chain appears in the sequencing data of a study of shared clonotypes between healthy human individuals. Naive CD8 cells lacked CD45RO and underwent positive selection for CCR7, leaving out terminally differentiated effector memory CD45RA+ cells. Measured with immunoSEQ multiplex PCR; TCRdb has only the in-frame clones, and not every one. In the table there are roughly 2.1 million clones, approximately 94% of which are singletons. A single count supports this clone. Trimming stripped 3 bases from V and 0 bases from J, with 4 bases between. The CDR3 has 13 amino acids. CDR1 is PRHDT and CDR2 is FYEKMQ in the germline V gene (reference sequence).

Sequencing input: naive CD8+ T cells from PBMCs. The rearrangement joins TRBV13 to TRBJ2-3, with D unclear. This TCR came from a man aged 18 to 30 in good health. Some clones in this sample may be carry-over from other donors' samples. As DNA, the CDR3 is TGTGCCAGCAGCTTTAGGAGCACAGATACGCAGTATTTT. This translates into CASSFRSTDTQYF.